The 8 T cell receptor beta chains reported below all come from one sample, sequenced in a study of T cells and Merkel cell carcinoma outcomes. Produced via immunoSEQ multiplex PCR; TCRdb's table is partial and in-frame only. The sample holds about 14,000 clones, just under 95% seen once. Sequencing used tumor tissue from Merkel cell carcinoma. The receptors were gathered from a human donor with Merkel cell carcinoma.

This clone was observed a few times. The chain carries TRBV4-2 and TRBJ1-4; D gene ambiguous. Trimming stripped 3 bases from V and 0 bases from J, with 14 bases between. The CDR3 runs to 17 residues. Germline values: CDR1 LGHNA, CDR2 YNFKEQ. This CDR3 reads CASSQEYLVPTNEKLFF. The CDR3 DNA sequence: TGTGCCAGCAGCCAGGAATACTTAGTTCCAACTAATGAAAAACTGTTTTTT.

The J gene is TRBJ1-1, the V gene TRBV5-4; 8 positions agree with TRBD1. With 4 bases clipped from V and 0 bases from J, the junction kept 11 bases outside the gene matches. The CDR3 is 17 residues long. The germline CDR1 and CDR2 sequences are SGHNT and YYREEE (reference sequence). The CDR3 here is CASSPIPGQDLNTEAFF. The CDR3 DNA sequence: TGTGCCAGCAGCCCCATACCGGGACAGGATCTGAACACTGAAGCTTTCTTT.

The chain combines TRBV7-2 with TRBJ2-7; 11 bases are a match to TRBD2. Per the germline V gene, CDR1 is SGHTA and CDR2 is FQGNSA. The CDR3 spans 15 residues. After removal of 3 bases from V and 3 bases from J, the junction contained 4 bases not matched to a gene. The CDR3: CASSFRTSGYYEQYF. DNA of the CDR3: TGTGCCAGCAGCTTTAGGACTAGCGGGTACTACGAGCAGTACTTC.

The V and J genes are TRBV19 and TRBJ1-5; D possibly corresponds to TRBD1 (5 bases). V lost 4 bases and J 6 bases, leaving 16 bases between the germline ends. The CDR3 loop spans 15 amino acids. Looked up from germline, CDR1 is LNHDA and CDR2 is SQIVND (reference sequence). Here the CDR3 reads CASSSGWGESQPQHF. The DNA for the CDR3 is TGTGCCAGTAGTAGCGGATGGGGGGAGAGTCAGCCCCAGCATTTT.

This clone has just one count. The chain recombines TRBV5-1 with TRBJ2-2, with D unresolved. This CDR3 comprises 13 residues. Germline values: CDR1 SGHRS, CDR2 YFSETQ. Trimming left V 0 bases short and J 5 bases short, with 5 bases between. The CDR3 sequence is CASSLDSTGELFF. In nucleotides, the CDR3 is TGCGCCAGCAGCTTGGACTCTACCGGGGAGCTGTTTTTT.

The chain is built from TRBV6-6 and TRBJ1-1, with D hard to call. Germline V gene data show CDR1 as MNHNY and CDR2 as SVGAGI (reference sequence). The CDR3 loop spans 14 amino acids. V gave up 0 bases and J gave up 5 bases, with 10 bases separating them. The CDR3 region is CASSYSERWTEAFF. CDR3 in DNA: TGTGCCAGCAGTTACTCGGAAAGGTGGACTGAAGCTTTCTTT.

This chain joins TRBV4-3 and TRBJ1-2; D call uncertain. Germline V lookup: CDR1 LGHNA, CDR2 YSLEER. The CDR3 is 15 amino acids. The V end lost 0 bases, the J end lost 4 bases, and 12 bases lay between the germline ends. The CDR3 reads CASSQDALLPYGYTF. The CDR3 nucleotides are TGCGCCAGCAGCCAAGATGCCCTCCTGCCCTATGGCTACACCTTC.

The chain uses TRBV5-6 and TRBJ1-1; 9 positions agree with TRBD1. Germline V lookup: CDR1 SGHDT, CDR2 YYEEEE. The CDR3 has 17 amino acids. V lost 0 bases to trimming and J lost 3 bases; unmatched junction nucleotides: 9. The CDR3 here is CASSLEGWTGEDTEAFF. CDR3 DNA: TGTGCCAGCAGCTTGGAGGGATGGACAGGGGAGGACACTGAAGCTTTCTTT.